Below are 20 T cell receptor beta chains sequenced from a single sample in a study of blood T cells in healthy people across ages. A second PCR, run for roughly 7 to 11 cycles, used a sample-barcoded 5' primer plus a J-beta primer mix. One entry per CDR3 protein results from TCRdb running MiXCR on the 5' RACE reads. There are 450,000 to 650,000 distinct CDR3 sequences in the sample; around 24% occur only once, and approximately 8.7% lies in the top ten. These sequences were also reported in another study, on T cells of mothers and their children.

Specimen: blood. The receptor set was obtained from a boy between 10 and 17 years old in good health.

The table lists this clonotype with a few counts. This chain links TRBV29-1 with TRBJ1-5; D unclear. This CDR3 has 13 residues. Germline CDR1 and CDR2: SQVTM and ANQGSEA. Trimming took 4 bases from V and 2 from J, leaving 9 bases between them. CDR3 residues: CSVVVSGNQPQHF. Here the CDR3 DNA reads TGCAGCGTTGTGGTATCTGGCAATCAGCCCCAGCATTTT.

V is TRBV28 and J is TRBJ2-3; either TRBD1 or TRBD2 may supply D (6 bases each). The CDR3 is made up of 19 amino acids. Trimming took 2 bases from V and 2 from J, leaving 23 bases between them. In germline, CDR1 is MDHEN, CDR2 SYDVKM. The chain's CDR3 is CASSLGLLPTAGHTDTQYF. The DNA of the CDR3 is TGTGCCAGCAGTTTAGGGCTCCTACCTACCGCGGGACACACAGATACGCAGTATTTT. Full variable domain (rest looked up from reference TRBV28 and TRBJ2-3): DVKVTQSSRYLVKRTGEKVFLECVQDMDHENMFWYRQDPGLGLRLIYFSYDVKMKEKGDIPEGYSVSREKKERFSLILESASTNQTSMYLCASSLGLLPTAGHTDTQYFGPGTRLTVL.

This clonotype was seen more than once but under ten times. The chain carries TRBV6-5 and TRBJ1-2, with a tentative D call TRBD1 (6 bases). This CDR3 region has 14 residues. Germline CDR1 MNHEY, CDR2 SVGAGI. The V gene lost 6 bases and the J gene lost 5 bases, with 16 bases spanning the gap. The CDR3 reads CASRRGENRYGYTF. The CDR3 DNA reads as TGTGCCAGCAGGAGGGGGGAAAACCGTTATGGCTACACCTTC.

CDR3 region: CASSYRGQGRNQPQHF. The DNA for the CDR3 is TGTGCCAGCAGTTACCGAGGACAGGGAAGAAATCAGCCCCAGCATTTT. This chain uses TRBV6-5 with TRBJ1-5; 8 nucleotides match TRBD1. V was clipped by 2 bases and J by 4 bases; unmatched bases: 7. Looked up from germline, CDR1 is MNHEY and CDR2 is SVGAGI. There are 16 residues in the CDR3.

This clonotype has more than one count but fewer than ten. This rearrangement joins TRBV7-2 to TRBJ2-5; 14 bases fit TRBD2. The J call may be wrong; the DNA end is better matched by TRBJ2-7. This CDR3 contains 16 residues. Germline V gene data show CDR1 as SGHTA and CDR2 as FQGNSA. CDR3 residues: CASSSPQGLAGDEQYF. For the CDR3, the DNA is TGTGCCAGCAGCTCACCTCAGGGACTAGCGGGAGACGAGCAGTACTTC.

In nucleotides, the CDR3 is TGCAGTGCTACCCCAGGCCCCAATTCACCCCTCCACTTT. Protein: CSATPGPNSPLHF. This chain uses TRBV20-1 with TRBJ1-6; no clear D. The CDR3 consists of 13 residues. CDR1 is DFQATT and CDR2 is SNEGSKA in the germline V gene (reference sequence). With 4 bases removed from V and 7 bases from J, the gap between germline ends came to 11 bases.

There are many counts of this clonotype. The chain links TRBV9 to TRBJ2-5; possibly TRBD2 for D (6 bases). Germline CDR1 reads SGDLS; CDR2 reads YYNGEE. Trimming pared 0 bases from V and 4 bases from J, leaving 13 bases between. The CDR3 loop spans 15 amino acids. The DNA of the CDR3 is TGTGCCAGCAGCGTAGCTACGGGGGTGGGAGAGACCCAGTACTTC. Translation: CASSVATGVGETQYF.

The chain uses TRBV5-1 and TRBJ2-1; D is uncertain. The V gene's germline CDR1 is SGHRS and CDR2 YFSETQ. V was trimmed by 4 bases and J by 5 bases, leaving 13 bases between them. The CDR3 is made up of 14 amino acids. CDR3 sequence: CASSVIRDNNEQFF. The CDR3, as DNA: TGCGCCAGCAGCGTCATAAGGGATAACAATGAGCAGTTCTTC. Using reference TRBV5-1 and TRBJ2-1 for the parts outside the CDR3, the full variable domain is KAGVTQTPRYLIKTRGQQVTLSCSPISGHRSVSWYQQTPGQGLQFLFEYFSETQRNKGNFPGRFSGRQFSNSRSEMNVSTLELGDSALYLCASSVIRDNNEQFFGPGTRLTVL.

This chain uses TRBV10-3 with TRBJ1-1; D is unclear. Trimming took 0 bases from V and 1 from J, leaving 9 bases between them. Per the germline V gene, CDR1 is ENHRY and CDR2 is SYGVKD. This CDR3 is 15 amino acids long. The CDR3 region is CAISESIIGNTEAFF. CDR3 nucleotides: TGTGCCATCAGTGAGTCAATTATAGGGAACACTGAAGCTTTCTTT.

This chain uses TRBV11-1 with TRBJ2-6, with no clear D. The germline V gene has CDR1 SGHAT and CDR2 FQDESV (reference sequence). This CDR3 has 16 amino acids. The ends were cut back, 2 bases at V and 2 bases at J, with 10 bases in the middle. This CDR3 reads CASSLSPDPGANVLTF. The CDR3 nucleotides read TGTGCCAGCAGCTTAAGTCCGGATCCTGGGGCCAACGTCCTGACTTTC. Looking up the rest from reference TRBV11-1 and TRBJ2-6 gives the full variable domain: EAEVAQSPRYKITEKSQAVAFWCDPISGHATLYWYRQILGQGPELLVQFQDESVVDDSQLPKDRFSAERLKGVDSTLKIQPAELGDSAMYLCASSLSPDPGANVLTFGAGSRLTVL.

The table lists this clonotype with a few counts. The V and J genes are TRBV5-5 and TRBJ1-1; 7 bases are a match to TRBD1. CDR1 is SGHKS and CDR2 is YYEKEE in the germline V gene (reference sequence). The CDR3 is 13 amino acids. Trimming cost V 3 bases and J 4 bases; bases outside gene matches: 3. The CDR3 bases are TGTGCCAGCAGCTCGACAGGGAGCACTGAAGCTTTCTTT. The encoded protein is CASSSTGSTEAFF.

The J gene is TRBJ2-5, the V gene TRBV4-1, with D maybe TRBD2 (5 bases). Germline V gene sequence: CDR1 MGHRA, CDR2 YSYEKL. With 0 bases removed from V and 1 base from J, the gap between germline ends came to 15 bases. The CDR3 spans 17 residues. The CDR3 spells CASSQELGGATQETQYF. The CDR3 nucleotides read TGCGCCAGCAGCCAAGAACTTGGAGGCGCGACCCAAGAGACCCAGTACTTC.

The V gene is TRBV4-3, the J gene TRBJ2-2, with D perhaps TRBD2 (6 bases). This CDR3 spans 15 amino acids. CDR1 and CDR2 (germline): LGHNA, YSLEER. Trimming pared 0 bases from V and 6 bases from J, leaving 11 bases between. The CDR3 reads CASSQDSTSPGELFF. CDR3 sequence (DNA): TGCGCCAGCAGCCAAGATTCAACTAGCCCCGGGGAGCTGTTTTTT.

This chain uses TRBV29-1 with TRBJ2-6; D is uncertain. Germline V gene lookup returns CDR1 SQVTM and CDR2 ANQGSEA. Trimming pared 4 bases from V and 0 bases from J, leaving 10 bases between. The CDR3 extends over 15 amino acids. The CDR3 sequence is CSVVGLPSGANVLTF. The CDR3 nucleotides are TGCAGCGTTGTCGGGCTGCCCTCTGGGGCCAACGTCCTGACTTTC.

The chain recombines TRBV2 with TRBJ1-4; D is unresolved. The length of the CDR3 is 13 residues. Germline CDR1 SNHLY, CDR2 FYNNEI. V was pared by 10 bases and J by 5 bases, with 14 bases between. Here the CDR3 reads CAIEGRSNEKLFF. The CDR3 DNA reads as TGTGCCATCGAAGGGCGGTCCAATGAAAAACTGTTTTTT.

The chain combines TRBV28 with TRBJ2-5; D not resolved. Deletions cut 5 bases from V and 7 bases from J, with 11 bases between. Germline loops: CDR1 MDHEN, CDR2 SYDVKM. This CDR3 spans 12 amino acids. Here the CDR3 reads CASSLGLGTQYF. CDR3 sequence (DNA): TGTGCCAGCAGTCTTGGGCTGGGGACCCAGTACTTC.

This clonotype was recorded only once. V gene TRBV12-3 or TRBV12-4 combines with J gene TRBJ2-1; 15 bases match TRBD2. J was trimmed by 10 bases and V by 3 bases; bases with no gene match: 7. The CDR3 covers 16 residues. The CDR3 loop reads CASSLGLAGGRDEQFF. The CDR3 coding sequence is TGTGCCAGCAGTTTGGGACTAGCGGGAGGCCGGGACGAGCAGTTCTTC.

This clonotype was seen repeatedly, ten times or more. The chain employs TRBV7-9 and TRBJ2-5, with 12 bases that match TRBD1. In germline, CDR1 is SEHNR, CDR2 FQNEAQ (reference sequence). The V and J ends lost 5 bases and 5 bases, in that order; junction bases with no gene match: 6. CDR3 length equals 15 residues. DNA for the CDR3: TGTGCCAGCAGCCCCGGGACAGGGGGCGACGAGACCCAGTACTTC. As protein: CASSPGTGGDETQYF.

A note on this clonotype: One end of the junction does not line up with germline, which may come from a read error. The chain has TRBV30 and TRBJ2-1; 8 bases match TRBD2. This CDR3 has 13 amino acids. Germline-derived CDR1 and CDR2 are GTSNPN and SVGIG (reference sequence). The CDR3 sequence: CAWSVGLVYEQFF. CDR3 nucleotides: TGTGCCTGGAGTGTGGGACTAGTCTATGAACAGTTCTTC.

The CDR3, as DNA: TGTGCCATCAGTGAGGCCGGGACAGGGGGAGAGACCCAGTACTTC. Amino acids: CAISEAGTGGETQYF. This chain joins TRBV10-3 and TRBJ2-5; 11 bases match TRBD1. The CDR3 has 15 amino acids. V shed 2 bases and J 4 bases; nucleotides not matched to a gene: 3. CDR1 is ENHRY, CDR2 SYGVKD, per germline.